This T cell receptor (beta chain) stems from a study of identical twins. This clonotype was recorded at least ten times. The germline CDR1 and CDR2 sequences are DFQATT and SNEGSKA (reference sequence). The trim removed 5 bases at V and 7 bases at J, leaving 10 bases unmatched. This CDR3 comprises 15 residues. One entry per CDR3 protein results from TCRdb running MiXCR on the 5' RACE reads. The sample has roughly 470,000 distinct CDR3 sequences, more than 13% seen once. The data were also submitted as part of a second study, on yellow fever vaccine responses in identical twins.

This sequence was found in a young woman in good health. This chain uses TRBV20-1 with TRBJ2-1, with 11 bases fitting TRBD2. Input material: CD4+ T cells sorted from blood. CDR3 residues: CSAHVAGGPVNEQFF. In DNA form, the CDR3 reads TGCAGTGCTCACGTAGCGGGGGGGCCGGTGAATGAGCAGTTCTTC.